A single TCR beta chain is shown here with its context. The data were taken from a study of blood T cell repertoires in COVID-19. TCRdb's copy holds only in-frame clones and misses some; the assay was immunoSEQ multiplex PCR. The sample holds roughly 320,000 clones, nearly 90% seen once. Germline V gene lookup returns CDR1 SGHVS and CDR2 FNYEAQ. V lost 2 bases, J lost 4 bases, and 11 bases lay in between. CDR3 size: 14 residues. J is TRBJ2-5 and V is TRBV7-6; D may be TRBD2 (6 bases). This sequence originates from a woman aged 30 to 39 with COVID-19, enrolled during active disease. The sample consisted of peripheral blood. CDR3: CASSLSGVGETQYF. Here the CDR3 DNA reads TGTGCCAGCAGCTTATCGGGGGTGGGAGAGACCCAGTACTTC.